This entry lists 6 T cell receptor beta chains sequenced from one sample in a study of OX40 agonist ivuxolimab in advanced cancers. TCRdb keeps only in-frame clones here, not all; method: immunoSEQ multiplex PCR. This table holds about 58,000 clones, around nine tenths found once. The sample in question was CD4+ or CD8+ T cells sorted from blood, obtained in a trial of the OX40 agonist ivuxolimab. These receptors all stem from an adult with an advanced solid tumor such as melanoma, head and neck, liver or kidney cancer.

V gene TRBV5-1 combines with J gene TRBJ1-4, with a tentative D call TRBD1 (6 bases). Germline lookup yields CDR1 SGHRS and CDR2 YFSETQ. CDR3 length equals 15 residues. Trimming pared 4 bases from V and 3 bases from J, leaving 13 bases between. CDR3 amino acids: CASSPTGPPNEKLFF. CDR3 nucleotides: TGCGCCAGCAGCCCAACAGGGCCACCTAATGAAAAACTGTTTTTT.

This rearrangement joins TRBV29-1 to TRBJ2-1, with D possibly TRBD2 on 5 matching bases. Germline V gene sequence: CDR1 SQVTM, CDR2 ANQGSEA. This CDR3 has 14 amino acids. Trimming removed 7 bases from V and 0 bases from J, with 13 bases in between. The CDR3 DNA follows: TGCAGCGGGCGGGCAGGAGGCTCCTACAATGAGCAGTTCTTC. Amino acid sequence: CSGRAGGSYNEQFF.

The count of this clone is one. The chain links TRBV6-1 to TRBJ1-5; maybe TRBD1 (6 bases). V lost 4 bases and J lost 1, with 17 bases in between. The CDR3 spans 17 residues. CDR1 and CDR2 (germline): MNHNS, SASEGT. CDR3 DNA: TGTGCCAGCAGTGCAACGAAGGGGGGAGGGAGCAATCAGCCCCAGCATTTT. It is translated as CASSATKGGGSNQPQHF.

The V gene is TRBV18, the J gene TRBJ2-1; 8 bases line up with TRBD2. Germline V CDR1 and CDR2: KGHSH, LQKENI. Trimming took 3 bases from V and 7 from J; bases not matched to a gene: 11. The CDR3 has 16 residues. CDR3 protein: CASSPLGREAKNEQFF. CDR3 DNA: TGTGCCAGCTCACCCCTGGGGCGGGAGGCCAAGAATGAGCAGTTCTTC.

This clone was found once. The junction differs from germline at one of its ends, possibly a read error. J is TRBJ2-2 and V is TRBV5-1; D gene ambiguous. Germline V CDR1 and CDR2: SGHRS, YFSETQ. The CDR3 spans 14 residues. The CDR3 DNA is TGCGCCAGCAGCTTGGATTGGAACTCCGGGGAGCTGTTTTTT. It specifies CASSLDWNSGELFF. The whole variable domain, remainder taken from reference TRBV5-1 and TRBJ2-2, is KAGVTQTPRYLIKTRGQQVTLSCSPISGHRSVSWYQQTPGQGLQFLFEYFSETQRNKGNFPGRFSGRQFSNSRSEMNVSTLELGDSALYLCASSLDWNSGELFFGEGSRLTVL.

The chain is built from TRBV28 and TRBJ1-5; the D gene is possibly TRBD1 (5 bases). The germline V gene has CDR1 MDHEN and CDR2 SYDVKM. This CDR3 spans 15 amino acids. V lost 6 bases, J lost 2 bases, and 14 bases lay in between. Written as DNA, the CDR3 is TGTGCCAGCAGCCGGGGGGGGGATCGCAATCAGCCCCAGCATTTT. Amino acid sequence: CASSRGGDRNQPQHF.